The 7 T cell receptor beta chains presented below share a single source sample, sequenced in a study of Ad26.COV2.S vaccination and SARS-CoV-2 variants. The protocol was immunoSEQ multiplex PCR, while the TCRdb copy is restricted to in-frame clones and leaves out a portion. The sample shows some 370,000 clones, about four fifths of them seen only once. Treatment of the sample: about 20 received Ad26.COV2.S at low or high dose, single or two shots; five or six received placebo; per-sample allocation not given. The study sampled participants on day 63 after the first vaccine or placebo injection. The sample in question was peripheral blood, obtained in a trial of Ad26.COV2.S vaccine versus placebo. The receptor source for this set is a person between 18 and 60 years old who received the Ad26.COV2.S COVID-19 vaccine or a placebo.

This sequence joins TRBV5-1 and TRBJ2-2, with 7 bases fitting TRBD2. The CDR3 runs to 16 residues. From germline, CDR1 is SGHRS and CDR2 YFSETQ. V dropped 4 bases and J dropped 6; count of bases not matched to a gene: 12. The chain's CDR3 is CASSPLARASAGELFF. CDR3 in DNA: TGCGCCAGCAGCCCACTAGCGCGAGCTTCAGCCGGGGAGCTGTTTTTT.

The J gene is TRBJ1-5, the V gene TRBV10-2; perhaps TRBD1 as D (5 bases). Germline V CDR1 and CDR2: WSHSY, SAAADI. The CDR3 contains 14 residues. V shed 3 bases and J shed 5 bases, with 11 bases lying between them. The DNA for the CDR3 is TGCGCCAGCAGTGATCAGGCAGGGCATCAGCCCCAGCATTTT. Translation gives CASSDQAGHQPQHF.

This clone was detected only once. The V call is TRBV30, the J call TRBJ1-5; weak D call: TRBD1 (6 bases). This CDR3 has 15 amino acids. The V gene's germline CDR1 is GTSNPN and CDR2 SVGIG (reference sequence). Trimming took 3 bases from V and 5 from J, leaving 17 bases between them. The CDR3 sequence: CAWSPVMGAYQPQHF. The CDR3 nucleotides read TGTGCCTGGAGCCCGGTCATGGGGGCCTATCAGCCCCAGCATTTT.

The chain joins TRBV7-9 to TRBJ2-1, with D uncertain. The CDR3 length is 11 residues. Germline V gene data show CDR1 as SEHNR and CDR2 as FQNEAQ (reference sequence). Trimming removed 1 base at V and 12 bases at J, with 7 bases between. The chain's CDR3 is CASSLGLRQFF. In DNA form, the CDR3 reads TGTGCCAGCAGCTTAGGGCTAAGGCAGTTCTTC.

The genes are TRBV7-9 and TRBJ2-1; TRBD2 matches 10 bases. The germline V gene encodes CDR1 SEHNR and CDR2 FQNEAQ (reference sequence). The CDR3 covers 17 residues. J lost 8 bases, V lost 6 bases, and 16 bases had no gene match. The CDR3 sequence: CASSGQHSGGLADEQFF. The CDR3 DNA reads as TGTGCCAGCAGTGGCCAACATAGCGGGGGGCTGGCGGATGAGCAGTTCTTC.

The chain has TRBV7-2 and TRBJ1-2; weak D call: TRBD1 (5 bases). The V gene lost 0 bases and the J gene lost 8 bases, with 19 bases spanning the gap. The germline gives CDR1 SGHTA, CDR2 FQGNSA. The CDR3 spans 16 residues. CDR3 region: CASSLASSGLRGGYTF. The DNA of the CDR3 is TGTGCCAGCAGCTTAGCGTCATCGGGACTCCGGGGGGGCTACACCTTC.

The chain joins TRBV28 to TRBJ2-3; 13 bases align to TRBD2. The CDR3 runs to 17 residues. Germline V gene sequence: CDR1 MDHEN, CDR2 SYDVKM. V lost 7 bases to trimming and J lost 4 bases; unmatched junction nucleotides: 11. Here the CDR3 reads CASTGLAGAQGADTQYF. Written as DNA, the CDR3 is TGTGCCAGCACTGGACTAGCGGGGGCCCAAGGCGCAGATACGCAGTATTTT.